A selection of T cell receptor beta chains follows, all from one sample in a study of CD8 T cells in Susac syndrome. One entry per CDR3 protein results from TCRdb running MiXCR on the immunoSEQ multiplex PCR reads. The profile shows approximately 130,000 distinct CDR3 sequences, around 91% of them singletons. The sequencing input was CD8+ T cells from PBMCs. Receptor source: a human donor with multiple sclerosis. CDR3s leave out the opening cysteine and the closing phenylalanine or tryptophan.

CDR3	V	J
ASSMGARNSPLH	TRBV25-1	TRBJ1-6
ASSGGTGKNSGANVLT	TRBV9	TRBJ2-6
ASSHPPGLAGAGGETQY	TRBV4-1	TRBJ2-5
ASSFPGRTYGYT	TRBV7-9	TRBJ1-2
ASSLAGGEQY	TRBV27	TRBJ2-7
SVLGGRKYEQY	TRBV29-1	TRBJ2-7
ASSGTQDRDEQF	TRBV11-2	TRBJ2-1
SVALPSHEQF	TRBV29-1	TRBJ2-1
ASSRTSGAYTDTQY	TRBV11-2	TRBJ2-3
ASKLQGATEAF	TRBV27	TRBJ1-1
ATSDKQGGTEAF	TRBV24-1	TRBJ1-1
ASSSGDTYEQY	TRBV5-6	TRBJ2-7
ASSPYGTGRGNYGYT	TRBV27	TRBJ1-2
ASSQDLGQGYEQY	TRBV4-3	TRBJ2-7
AWSDSPYEQY	TRBV30	TRBJ2-7
ASSYLAGDTQY	TRBV19	TRBJ2-3
ASSWASSGDEQY	TRBV25-1	TRBJ2-7
ASSLSFREQF	TRBV4-3	TRBJ2-1
SVEAEPEGSQY	TRBV29-1	TRBJ2-3
ASSLVTSGRADTQY	TRBV13	TRBJ2-3
SARAPGSGSRYNEQF	TRBV20-1	TRBJ2-1
ASCSRGVNEQF	TRBV2	TRBJ2-1
SATGSREGDTIY	TRBV20-1	TRBJ1-3